These 11 T cell receptor beta chains came from one sample sequenced in a study of vaccination and CD4 T cells after COVID-19. Documented treatment: roughly 10-day PBMC culture with coronavirus spike peptide pools or control peptides (ViraFEST assay). The study sequenced cultured CD4+ T cell DNA using the Oncomine TCR Beta short-read assay. MiXCR, applied by TCRdb to the PCR reads, yields one record per CDR3 protein. This repertoire shows approximately 10,000 distinct CDR3 sequences, approximately 60% found once; its top ten account for approximately 7%. No antigen is known for these receptors. Sequencing was carried out using CD4+ T cells from blood, cultured in vitro. These receptors all come from a human donor who had recovered from COVID-19.

The sample holds a few counts of this clonotype. The chain recombines TRBV20-1 with TRBJ2-3, with 11 positions matching TRBD2. Trimming cost V 3 bases and J 1 base; bases outside gene matches: 9. From germline, CDR1 is DFQATT and CDR2 SNEGSKA (reference sequence). The CDR3 runs to 17 residues. The CDR3 sequence: CSARAGTSGSRTDTQYF. The CDR3 DNA sequence: TGCAGTGCTAGGGCTGGAACTAGCGGGAGTCGCACAGATACGCAGTATTTT.

The chain has TRBV6-2 or TRBV6-3 and TRBJ1-1, with TRBD1 as a possible D gene (5 bases). Trimming pared 2 bases from V and 6 bases from J, leaving 13 bases between. The CDR3 spans 14 residues. The germline V gene encodes CDR1 MNHEY and CDR2 SVGEGT. The CDR3 is CASSYRQGLAEAFF. The CDR3 nucleotides are TGTGCCAGCAGTTACCGGCAGGGTCTCGCTGAAGCTTTCTTT.

This chain's CDR3 is CASSVRQGTTYEQYF. The CDR3 DNA sequence: TGTGCCAGCAGCGTTCGACAGGGCACAACCTACGAGCAGTACTTC. The chain links TRBV11-2 to TRBJ2-7; 7 bases match TRBD1. The CDR3 has 15 amino acids. Trimming at V came to 5 bases and at J to 2 bases, leaving 9 bases not matched to a gene. Germline V gene data show CDR1 as SGHAT and CDR2 as FQNNGV. The complete variable domain, with remaining parts taken from reference TRBV11-2 and TRBJ2-7, reads EAGVAQSPRYKIIEKRQSVAFWCNPISGHATLYWYQQILGQGPKLLIQFQNNGVVDDSQLPKDRFSAERLKGVDSTLKIQPAKLEDSAVYLCASSVRQGTTYEQYFGPGTRLTVT.

The gene calls are TRBV27 and TRBJ2-3; D call uncertain. V lost 2 bases and J lost 4, with 13 bases in between. The CDR3 covers 15 residues. Germline V gene sequence: CDR1 MNHEY, CDR2 SMNVEV (reference sequence). CDR3 amino acids: CASSLDRGSADTQYF. The CDR3 DNA reads as TGTGCCAGCAGTTTAGACCGAGGAAGCGCAGATACGCAGTATTTT.

The J gene is TRBJ1-1, the V gene TRBV30; D may be TRBD1 (6 bases). Deletions cut 6 bases from V and 6 bases from J, with 17 bases between. CDR1 is GTSNPN, CDR2 SVGIG, per germline (reference sequence). CDR3 length: 13 amino acids. The CDR3 DNA reads as TGTGCCTGTACCGGGACATCCGGGGCTGAAGCTTTCTTT. It is translated as CACTGTSGAEAFF. Full variable domain (remainder filled in from reference TRBV30 and TRBJ1-1): SQTIHQWPATLVQPVGSPLSLECTVEGTSNPNLYWYRQAAGRGLQLLFYSVGIGQISSEVPQNLSASRPQDRQFILSSKKLLLSDSGFYLCACTGTSGAEAFFGQGTRLTVV.

The chain is built from TRBV12-3 or TRBV12-4 and TRBJ2-3; D remains ambiguous. This CDR3 is 14 amino acids long. V lost 5 bases, J lost 1 base, and 10 bases lay in between. The CDR3 DNA reads TGTGCCAGCAGTCTACAGTACGGCACAGATACGCAGTATTTT. This codes for CASSLQYGTDTQYF.

The V and J genes are TRBV24-1 and TRBJ2-3; the D is unclear. The V and J ends lost 5 bases and 2 bases respectively, with 16 bases between them. The CDR3 is 16 residues long. Germline values: CDR1 KGHDR, CDR2 SFDVKD. The CDR3 DNA sequence: TGTGCCACCAGTGTCGCACCTCCTGGGGACACAGATACGCAGTATTTT. This gives the protein CATSVAPPGDTDTQYF.

The chain is built from TRBV10-2 and TRBJ1-1; D possibly corresponds to TRBD1 (6 bases). V lost 5 bases and J lost 1, with 11 bases in between. This CDR3 is built from 14 residues. Germline V gene sequence: CDR1 WSHSY, CDR2 SAAADI. As DNA, the CDR3 is TGCGCCAGCAGTCACGGACAGACGAACACTGAAGCTTTCTTT. As protein: CASSHGQTNTEAFF.

The rearrangement joins TRBV9 to TRBJ1-6, with a tentative D call TRBD1 (5 bases). Germline CDR1 is SGDLS and CDR2 is YYNGEE. V was trimmed by 4 bases and J by 6 bases, leaving 14 bases between them. This CDR3 comprises 15 residues. DNA for the CDR3: TGTGCCAGCAGCAACTCCGGGGCCAGTAATTCACCCCTCCACTTT. It codes for CASSNSGASNSPLHF.

The rearrangement links TRBV2 to TRBJ1-2; tentatively, D is TRBD1 (6 bases). The V end lost 3 bases, the J end lost 6 bases, and 17 bases lay between the germline ends. The CDR3 is made up of 15 amino acids. Germline V gene sequence: CDR1 SNHLY, CDR2 FYNNEI. The CDR3: CASSEGAGPTDGYTF. The CDR3, as DNA: TGTGCCAGCAGTGAGGGGGCAGGGCCGACTGATGGCTACACCTTC. Full variable domain (rest looked up from reference TRBV2 and TRBJ1-2): EPEVTQTPSHQVTQMGQEVILRCVPISNHLYFYWYRQILGQKVEFLVSFYNNEISEKSEIFDDQFSVERPDGSNFTLKIRSTKLEDSAMYFCASSEGAGPTDGYTFGSGTRLTVV.

The rearrangement joins TRBV19 to TRBJ1-6; unclear D gene. Germline lookup yields CDR1 LNHDA and CDR2 SQIVND (reference sequence). The V end was cut by 4 bases, the J end by 13 bases, with 14 bases between. The CDR3 runs to 13 residues. CDR3 DNA sequence: TGTGCCAGTAGTACAGACGGTCGAAGGCCCCTCCACTTT. Translation gives CASSTDGRRPLHF. The entire variable domain, with the rest obtained from reference TRBV19 and TRBJ1-6, is as follows: DGGITQSPKYLFRKEGQNVTLSCEQNLNHDAMYWYRQDPGQGLRLIYYSQIVNDFQKGDIAEGYSVSREKKESFPLTVTSAQKNPTAFYLCASSTDGRRPLHFGNGTRLTVT.